Described below is a single T cell receptor beta chain sequence and its context. The data originate from a study of blood T cell repertoires in COVID-19. The wider study: Donors in the United States, Italy and Spain gave samples during acute or convalescent COVID-19. T cells, B-cell-depleted T cells, or PBMCs supplied cDNA or gDNA.

The CDR3 is 14 amino acids. The V gene end was trimmed by 3 bases and the J gene end by 1 base; junction bases not matched to a gene: 2. Germline V CDR1 and CDR2: KGHSH, LQKENI. Using immunoSEQ multiplex PCR, the repertoire was profiled, and TCRdb retains in-frame clones only, with some absent. The sample consists of about 400,000 clones, 86% of them appearing once. Enrolment of Seattle patients took place during active infection, and they were followed longitudinally. The receptor was isolated from a woman aged 55-75 years with COVID-19, enrolled during active disease. The rearrangement links TRBV18 to TRBJ1-2, with 7 positions matching TRBD1. Source material: peripheral blood. The CDR3 here is CASSPDRNNYGYTF. As DNA, the CDR3 is TGTGCCAGCTCACCGGACAGGAATAACTATGGCTACACCTTC. The full variable domain, completed using reference TRBV18 and TRBJ1-2, is NAGVMQNPRHLVRRRGQEARLRCSPMKGHSHVYWYRQLPEEGLKFMVYLQKENIIDESGMPKERFSAEFPKEGPSILRIQQVVRGDSAAYFCASSPDRNNYGYTFGSGTRLTVV.